What follows is one TCR beta chain and its context. What it binds is unknown. A marrow graft followed busulfan-fludarabine conditioning, with cyclophosphamide on days +3 and +4. This specimen comes from a study of T cells after posttransplantation cyclophosphamide. Broader study findings: Donor CD8+ memory clones often dominated recipient blood repertoires at later times. TRB clonality was highly associated with recipient CMV seropositivity and reactivation. Blood and skin or GI T cell repertoires showed limited TRB overlap.

Losses at the gene ends were 0 bases for V and 6 bases for J; bases not matched to a gene: 8. From germline, CDR1 is LNHNV and CDR2 YYDKDF (reference sequence). The CDR3 is 16 amino acids. The data were produced by immunoSEQ multiplex PCR, yet TCRdb's version contains in-frame clones alone and is incomplete. The profile shows 7,000 to 9,000 clones, more than 70% of them singletons. Material: PBMCs, obtained after allogeneic stem cell transplant with posttransplant cyclophosphamide. V gene TRBV15 combines with J gene TRBJ1-5; 7 bases align to TRBD1. This receptor was obtained from a female patient in her thirties or forties who received an allogeneic stem cell transplant from an unrelated donor, was CMV-positive, and had no GVHD. The graft donor may account for some of the T cells. The CDR3 here is CATSRDKGGMGQPQHF. CDR3 DNA: TGTGCCACCAGCAGAGATAAAGGGGGCATGGGTCAGCCCCAGCATTTT.